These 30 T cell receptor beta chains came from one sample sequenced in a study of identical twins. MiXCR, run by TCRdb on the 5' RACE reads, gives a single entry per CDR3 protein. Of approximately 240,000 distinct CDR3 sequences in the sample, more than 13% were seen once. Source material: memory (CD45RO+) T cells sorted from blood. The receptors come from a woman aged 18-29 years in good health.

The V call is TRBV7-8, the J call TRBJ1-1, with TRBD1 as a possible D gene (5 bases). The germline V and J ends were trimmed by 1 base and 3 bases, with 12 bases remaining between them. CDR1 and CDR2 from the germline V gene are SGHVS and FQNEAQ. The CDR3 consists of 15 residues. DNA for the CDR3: TGTGCCAGCAGCTTAGGGGGCTGGGGTGACACTGAAGCTTTCTTT. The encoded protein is CASSLGGWGDTEAFF.

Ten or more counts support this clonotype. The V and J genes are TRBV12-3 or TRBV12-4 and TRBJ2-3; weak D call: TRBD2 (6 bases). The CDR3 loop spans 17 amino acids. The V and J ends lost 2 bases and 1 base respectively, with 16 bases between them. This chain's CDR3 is CASSLRLYSGRTDTQYF. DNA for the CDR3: TGTGCCAGCAGTTTACGGTTATATAGCGGACGCACAGATACGCAGTATTTT.

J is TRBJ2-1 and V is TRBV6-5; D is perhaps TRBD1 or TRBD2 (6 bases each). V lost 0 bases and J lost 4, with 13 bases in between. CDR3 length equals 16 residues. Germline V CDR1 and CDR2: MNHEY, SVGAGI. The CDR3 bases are TGTGCCAGCAGTTACTCTAGGAGGAGGGGGTACAATGAGCAGTTCTTC. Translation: CASSYSRRRGYNEQFF.

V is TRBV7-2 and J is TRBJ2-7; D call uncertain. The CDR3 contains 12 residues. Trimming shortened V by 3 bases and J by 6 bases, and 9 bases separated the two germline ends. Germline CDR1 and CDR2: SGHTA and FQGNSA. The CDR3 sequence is CASSFTRAEQYF. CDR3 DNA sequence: TGTGCCAGCAGCTTTACCCGGGCCGAGCAGTACTTC.

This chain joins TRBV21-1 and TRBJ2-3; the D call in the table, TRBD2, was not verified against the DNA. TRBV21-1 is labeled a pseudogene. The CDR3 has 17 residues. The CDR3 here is CASSKRAGRGATDTQYF. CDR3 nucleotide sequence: TGTGCCAGCAGCAAAAGGGCCGGGAGGGGGGCAACAGATACGCAGTATTTT.

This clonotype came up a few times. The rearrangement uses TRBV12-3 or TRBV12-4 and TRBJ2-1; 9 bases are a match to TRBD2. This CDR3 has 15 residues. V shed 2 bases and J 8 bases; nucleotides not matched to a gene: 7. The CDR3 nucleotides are TGTGCCAGCAGTTTATTAGCGGGGGTGGCGTATGAGCAGTTCTTC. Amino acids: CASSLLAGVAYEQFF.

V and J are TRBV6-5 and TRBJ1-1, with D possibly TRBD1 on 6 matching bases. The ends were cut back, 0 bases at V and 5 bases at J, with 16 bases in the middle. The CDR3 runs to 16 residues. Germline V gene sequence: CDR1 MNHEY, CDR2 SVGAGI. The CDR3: CASSYSRAGVGTEAFF. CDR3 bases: TGTGCCAGCAGTTACTCGAGGGCAGGGGTGGGGACTGAAGCTTTCTTT.

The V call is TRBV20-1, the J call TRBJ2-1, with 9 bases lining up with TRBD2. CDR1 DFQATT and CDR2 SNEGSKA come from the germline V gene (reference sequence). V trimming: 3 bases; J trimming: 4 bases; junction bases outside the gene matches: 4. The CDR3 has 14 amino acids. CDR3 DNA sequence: TGCAGTGCTAGTAGCCTAGCGGGGTACAATGAGCAGTTCTTC. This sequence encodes CSASSLAGYNEQFF.

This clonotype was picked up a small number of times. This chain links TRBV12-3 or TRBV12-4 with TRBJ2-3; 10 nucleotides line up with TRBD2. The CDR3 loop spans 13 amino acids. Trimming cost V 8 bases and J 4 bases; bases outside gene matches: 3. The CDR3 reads CASSSGGADTQYF. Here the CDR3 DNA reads TGTGCCAGCTCTAGCGGGGGTGCAGATACGCAGTATTTT.

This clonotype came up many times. The CDR3 sequence: CASSFIARQGAYGYTF. For the CDR3, the DNA is TGTGCCAGCAGCTTCATCGCCCGACAGGGGGCGTATGGCTACACCTTC. The gene calls are TRBV5-6 and TRBJ1-2; 10 positions agree with TRBD1. The CDR3 extends over 16 amino acids. Germline V gene sequence: CDR1 SGHDT, CDR2 YYEEEE. Trimming took 2 bases from V and 5 from J; bases not matched to a gene: 9. The variable domain in full, completed from reference TRBV5-6 and TRBJ1-2, reads DAGVTQSPTHLIKTRGQQVTLRCSPKSGHDTVSWYQQALGQGPQFIFQYYEEEERQRGNFPDRFSGHQFPNYSSELNVNALLLGDSALYLCASSFIARQGAYGYTFGSGTRLTVV.

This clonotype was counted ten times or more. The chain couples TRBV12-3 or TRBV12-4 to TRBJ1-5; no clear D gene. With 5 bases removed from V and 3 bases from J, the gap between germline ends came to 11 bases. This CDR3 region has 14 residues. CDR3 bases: TGTGCCAGCAGTCTGTGGGGATACAATCAGCCCCAGCATTTT. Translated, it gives CASSLWGYNQPQHF.

Written as DNA, the CDR3 is TGCGCCAGCAGCTTGGGGCAGTGGGCAGATACGCAGTATTTT. Its protein is CASSLGQWADTQYF. The chain combines TRBV5-1 with TRBJ2-3; unclear D gene. Trimming left V 0 bases short and J 4 bases short, with 9 bases between. Germline CDR1 reads SGHRS; CDR2 reads YFSETQ. CDR3 length equals 14 residues.

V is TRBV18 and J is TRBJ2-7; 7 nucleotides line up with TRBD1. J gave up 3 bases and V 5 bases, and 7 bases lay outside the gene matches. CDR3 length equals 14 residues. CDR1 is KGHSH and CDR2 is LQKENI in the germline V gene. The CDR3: CASSVGQDFYEQYF. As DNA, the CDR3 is TGTGCCAGCTCAGTCGGACAGGATTTCTACGAGCAGTACTTC.

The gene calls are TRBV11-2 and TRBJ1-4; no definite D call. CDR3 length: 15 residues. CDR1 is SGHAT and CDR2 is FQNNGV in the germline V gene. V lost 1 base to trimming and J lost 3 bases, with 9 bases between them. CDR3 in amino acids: CASSLVARSNEKLFF. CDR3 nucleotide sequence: TGTGCCAGCAGCTTAGTTGCCAGGTCTAATGAAAAACTGTTTTTT.

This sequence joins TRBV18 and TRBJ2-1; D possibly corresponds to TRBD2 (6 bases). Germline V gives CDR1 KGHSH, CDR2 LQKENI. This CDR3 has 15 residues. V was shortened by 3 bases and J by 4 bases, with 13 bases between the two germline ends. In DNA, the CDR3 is TGTGCCAGCTCACCCGGGCCTAGCGCATACAATGAGCAGTTCTTC. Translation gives CASSPGPSAYNEQFF.

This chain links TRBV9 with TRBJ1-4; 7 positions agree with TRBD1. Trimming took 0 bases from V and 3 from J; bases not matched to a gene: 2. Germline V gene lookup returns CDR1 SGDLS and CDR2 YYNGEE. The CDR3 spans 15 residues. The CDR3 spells CASSVGDRPNEKLFF. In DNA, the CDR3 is TGTGCCAGCAGCGTAGGGGACAGACCTAATGAAAAACTGTTTTTT.

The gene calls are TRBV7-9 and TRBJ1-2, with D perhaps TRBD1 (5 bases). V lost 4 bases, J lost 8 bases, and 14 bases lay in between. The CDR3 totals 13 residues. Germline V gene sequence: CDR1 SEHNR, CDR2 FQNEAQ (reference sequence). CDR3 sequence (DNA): TGTGCCAGCAGCTCCAGGGTCGGCTGGGGCTACACCTTC. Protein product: CASSSRVGWGYTF.

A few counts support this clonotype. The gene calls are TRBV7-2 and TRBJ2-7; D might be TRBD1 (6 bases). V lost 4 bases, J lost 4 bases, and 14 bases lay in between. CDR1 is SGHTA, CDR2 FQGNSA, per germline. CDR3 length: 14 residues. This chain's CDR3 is CASSSITGLYEQYF. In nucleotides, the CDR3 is TGTGCCAGCAGCTCGATTACAGGGTTATACGAGCAGTACTTC.

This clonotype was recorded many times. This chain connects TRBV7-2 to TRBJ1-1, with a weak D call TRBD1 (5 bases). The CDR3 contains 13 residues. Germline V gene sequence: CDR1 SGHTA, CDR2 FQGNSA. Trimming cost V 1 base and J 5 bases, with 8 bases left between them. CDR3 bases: TGTGCCAGCAGCTTAGAGGGGTGGACTGAAGCTTTCTTT. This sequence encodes CASSLEGWTEAFF.

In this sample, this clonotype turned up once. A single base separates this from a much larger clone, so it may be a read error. CDR3 sequence reads: CASRRQEGGIQYF. CDR3 sequence (DNA): TGTGCCAGCAGACGACAGGAGGGGGGCATTCAGTACTTC. The rearrangement joins TRBV12-3 or TRBV12-4 to TRBJ2-4; D is possibly TRBD1 or TRBD2 (6 bases each). V was trimmed by 6 bases and J by 9 bases, leaving 15 bases between them. The CDR3 covers 13 residues.

This CDR3 reads CASSPSLAGVGTGLLEQFF. CDR3 sequence (DNA): TGTGCCAGCTCACCTTCACTAGCGGGAGTCGGGACGGGATTGTTAGAGCAGTTCTTC. V usage is TRBV18 and J usage is TRBJ2-1; TRBD2 agrees at 11 bases. The CDR3 consists of 19 residues. After removal of 3 bases from V and 10 bases from J, the junction contained 20 bases not matched to a gene. Germline V CDR1 and CDR2: KGHSH, LQKENI.

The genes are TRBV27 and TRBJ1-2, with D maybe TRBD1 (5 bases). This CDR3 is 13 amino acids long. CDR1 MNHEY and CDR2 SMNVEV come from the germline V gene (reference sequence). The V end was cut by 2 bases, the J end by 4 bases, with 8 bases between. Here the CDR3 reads CASSLTGTYGYTF. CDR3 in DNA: TGTGCCAGCAGTTTAACGGGGACCTATGGCTACACCTTC.

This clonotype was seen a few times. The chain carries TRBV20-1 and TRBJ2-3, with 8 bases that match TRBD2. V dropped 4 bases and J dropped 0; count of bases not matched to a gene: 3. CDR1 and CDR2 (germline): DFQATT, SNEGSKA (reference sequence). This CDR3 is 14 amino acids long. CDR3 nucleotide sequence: TGCAGTGCTATGAGCGGGAGTAGCACAGATACGCAGTATTTT. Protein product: CSAMSGSSTDTQYF.

CDR3 nucleotides: TGTGCCAGCAATAAGGGGAACTCCTACAATGAGCAGTTCTTC. As protein: CASNKGNSYNEQFF. V usage is TRBV6-1 and J usage is TRBJ2-1; maybe TRBD1 (5 bases). This CDR3 is built from 14 residues. V was trimmed by 7 bases and J by 0 bases, leaving 10 bases between them. From germline, CDR1 is MNHNS and CDR2 SASEGT.

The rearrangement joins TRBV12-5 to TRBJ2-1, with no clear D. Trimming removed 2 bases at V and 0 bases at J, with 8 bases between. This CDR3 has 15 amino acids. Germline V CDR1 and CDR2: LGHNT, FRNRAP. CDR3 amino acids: CASGLTPGSYNEQFF. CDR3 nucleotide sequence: TGTGCTAGTGGTTTGACGCCGGGCTCCTACAATGAGCAGTTCTTC. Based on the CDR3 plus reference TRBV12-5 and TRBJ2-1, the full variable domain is DARVTQTPRHKVTEMGQEVTMRCQPILGHNTVFWYRQTMMQGLELLAYFRNRAPLDDSGMPKDRFSAEMPDATLATLKIQPSEPRDSAVYFCASGLTPGSYNEQFFGPGTRLTVL.

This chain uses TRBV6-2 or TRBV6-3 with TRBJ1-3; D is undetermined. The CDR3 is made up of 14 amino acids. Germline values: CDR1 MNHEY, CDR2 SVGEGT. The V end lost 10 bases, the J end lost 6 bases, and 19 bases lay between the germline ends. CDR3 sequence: CATFRDAMLNTIYF. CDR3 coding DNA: TGTGCCACCTTCAGAGATGCGATGCTAAACACCATATATTTT.

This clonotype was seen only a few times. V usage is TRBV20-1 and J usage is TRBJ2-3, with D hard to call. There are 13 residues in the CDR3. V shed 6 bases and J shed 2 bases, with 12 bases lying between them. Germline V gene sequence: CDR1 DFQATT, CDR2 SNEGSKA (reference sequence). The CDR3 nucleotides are TGCAGTGCCCAAAGGATGAACACAGATACGCAGTATTTT. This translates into CSAQRMNTDTQYF.

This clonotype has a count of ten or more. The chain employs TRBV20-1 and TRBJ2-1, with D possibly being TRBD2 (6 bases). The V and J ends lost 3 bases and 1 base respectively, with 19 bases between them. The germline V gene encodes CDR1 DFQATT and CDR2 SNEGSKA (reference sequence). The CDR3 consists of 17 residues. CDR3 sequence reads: CSASSGWRASSYNEQFF. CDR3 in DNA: TGCAGTGCTAGTAGTGGTTGGAGGGCCTCTTCCTACAATGAGCAGTTCTTC.

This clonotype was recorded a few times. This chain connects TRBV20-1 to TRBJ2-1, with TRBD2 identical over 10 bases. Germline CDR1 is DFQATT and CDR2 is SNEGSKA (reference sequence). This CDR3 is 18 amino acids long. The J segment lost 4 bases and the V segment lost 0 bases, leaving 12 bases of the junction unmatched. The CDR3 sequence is CSARDNSPSGRLYNEQFF. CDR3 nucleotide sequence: TGCAGTGCTAGAGACAATAGCCCTAGCGGGAGACTTTACAATGAGCAGTTCTTC.

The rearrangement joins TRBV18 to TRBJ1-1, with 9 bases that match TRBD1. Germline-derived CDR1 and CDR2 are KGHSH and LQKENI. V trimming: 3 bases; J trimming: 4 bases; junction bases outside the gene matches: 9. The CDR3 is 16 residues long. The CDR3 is CASSPSGTGTSTEAFF. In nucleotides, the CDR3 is TGTGCCAGCTCACCTTCCGGGACAGGGACGAGCACTGAAGCTTTCTTT.